These 14 T cell receptor beta chains share one sample of origin, sequenced in a study of human thymus T cells. Using immunoSEQ multiplex PCR, the repertoire was profiled, and TCRdb retains in-frame clones only, with some absent. This sample has 40,000 to 45,000 clones, with 94% found just once. The sequenced material came from blood. These receptors were taken from a boy in the first two years of life with a congenital heart defect but otherwise immunologically healthy.

In this sample, this clone turned up a few times. The V gene is TRBV30, the J gene TRBJ1-1; TRBD1 is a possible D gene (5 bases). V was trimmed by 3 bases and J by 4 bases, leaving 15 bases between them. CDR1 GTSNPN and CDR2 SVGIG come from the germline V gene (reference sequence). CDR3 length equals 14 residues. In DNA, the CDR3 is TGTGCCTGGAGCGCTTCCTGGGGGGGCACTGAAGCTTTCTTT. Translating gives CAWSASWGGTEAFF.

The rearrangement joins TRBV9 to TRBJ2-5; D is perhaps TRBD1 or TRBD2 (6 bases each). This CDR3 spans 15 amino acids. From germline, CDR1 is SGDLS and CDR2 YYNGEE. Trimming pared 4 bases from V and 3 bases from J, leaving 16 bases between. The CDR3 reads CASSLFGGPEETQYF. DNA of the CDR3: TGTGCCAGCAGCTTATTCGGGGGCCCTGAAGAGACCCAGTACTTC.

This chain uses TRBV7-8 with TRBJ1-5; no reliable D call. The CDR3 covers 13 residues. The germline V gene encodes CDR1 SGHVS and CDR2 FQNEAQ. Trimming cost V 3 bases and J 4 bases, with 7 bases left between them. Here the CDR3 reads CASSLYRNQPQHF. The CDR3 nucleotides read TGTGCCAGCAGCTTGTACAGAAATCAGCCCCAGCATTTT.

This clone showed up just once. The DNA for the CDR3 is TGTGCCAGCAGCGTAGGGGCTAGCGGGGGGATTCAAGAGACCCAGTACTTC. As protein: CASSVGASGGIQETQYF. The chain links TRBV9 to TRBJ2-5, with 11 bases that match TRBD2. This CDR3 is 17 amino acids long. Per germline, CDR1 SGDLS and CDR2 YYNGEE. Trimming at V came to 0 bases and at J to 2 bases, leaving 6 bases not matched to a gene. Looking up the rest from reference TRBV9 and TRBJ2-5 gives the full variable domain: DSGVTQTPKHLITATGQRVTLRCSPRSGDLSVYWYQQSLDQGLQFLIQYYNGEERAKGNILERFSAQQFPDLHSELNLSSLELGDSALYFCASSVGASGGIQETQYFGPGTRLLVL.

This chain links TRBV5-4 with TRBJ2-3; 11 bases align to TRBD2. The germline CDR1 and CDR2 sequences are SGHNT and YYREEE (reference sequence). The CDR3 contains 17 residues. The junction had 6 bases not matched to a gene; V was cut back by 0 bases and J by 3 bases. CDR3: CASSLGGLAGGTDTQYF. The DNA for the CDR3 is TGTGCCAGCAGCTTGGGAGGCCTAGCGGGGGGAACAGATACGCAGTATTTT. The variable domain in full, completed from reference TRBV5-4 and TRBJ2-3, reads ETGVTQSPTHLIKTRGQQVTLRCSSQSGHNTVSWYQQALGQGPQFIFQYYREEENGRGNFPPRFSGLQFPNYSSELNVNALELDDSALYLCASSLGGLAGGTDTQYFGPGTRLTVL.

The chain recombines TRBV5-4 with TRBJ2-2; the match to TRBD2 covers 10 bases. Germline V CDR1 and CDR2: SGHNT, YYREEE (reference sequence). The CDR3 runs 15 residues. J was trimmed by 4 bases and V by 0 bases; bases with no gene match: 0. DNA of the CDR3: TGTGCCAGCAGCTTGGCTAGCGGGGGCACCGGGGAGCTGTTTTTT. This translates into CASSLASGGTGELFF.

V and J are TRBV4-2 and TRBJ2-3; perhaps D is TRBD1 or TRBD2 (5 bases each). This CDR3 is built from 15 residues. Per germline, CDR1 LGHNA and CDR2 YNFKEQ. Trimming left V 1 base short and J 7 bases short, with 15 bases between. As DNA, the CDR3 is TGTGCCAGCAGCCAAGGCCAGGGTACCGGGAATACGCAGTATTTT. This gives the protein CASSQGQGTGNTQYF.

The CDR3 coding sequence is TGTGCTAGTGGTCCCCAAGCCGGGACTAGCGGTTATGCCACAGATACGCAGTATTTT. It translates to CASGPQAGTSGYATDTQYF. The chain has TRBV12-5 and TRBJ2-3; 11 bases align to TRBD2. CDR3 size: 19 residues. In germline, CDR1 is LGHNT, CDR2 FRNRAP. V trimming: 5 bases; J trimming: 2 bases; junction bases outside the gene matches: 15.

The chain joins TRBV30 to TRBJ2-3; D is ambiguous. V dropped 2 bases and J dropped 2 bases, with 8 bases sitting between them. Germline lookup yields CDR1 GTSNPN and CDR2 SVGIG (reference sequence). There are 13 residues in the CDR3. The CDR3 DNA reads as TGTGCCTGGAGTAGGGTTTTCACAGATACGCAGTATTTT. Amino acids: CAWSRVFTDTQYF. The full variable domain, completed using reference TRBV30 and TRBJ2-3, is SQTIHQWPATLVQPVGSPLSLECTVEGTSNPNLYWYRQAAGRGLQLLFYSVGIGQISSEVPQNLSASRPQDRQFILSSKKLLLSDSGFYLCAWSRVFTDTQYFGPGTRLTVL.

The CDR3 sequence: CASSTRGRKTQYF. DNA for the CDR3: TGTGCCAGTAGTACCAGGGGGCGGAAGACCCAGTACTTC. The chain links TRBV19 to TRBJ2-5, with TRBD1 matching 8 bases. Per germline, CDR1 LNHDA and CDR2 SQIVND (reference sequence). The V and J ends lost 4 bases and 6 bases, in that order; junction bases with no gene match: 4. The CDR3 spans 13 residues.

V is TRBV18 and J is TRBJ2-7, with 12 bases lining up with TRBD1. V shed 2 bases, J shed 2 bases, and the junction held 1 base outside the gene matches. CDR3 length equals 15 residues. Per the germline V gene, CDR1 is KGHSH and CDR2 is LQKENI. The CDR3 spells CASSPGTGGAYEQYF. CDR3 bases: TGTGCCAGCTCACCAGGGACAGGGGGCGCCTACGAGCAGTACTTC.

The chain recombines TRBV20-1 with TRBJ2-7; the D gene could be TRBD1 or TRBD2 (6 bases each). Germline CDR1 and CDR2: DFQATT and SNEGSKA (reference sequence). The CDR3 spans 11 residues. In DNA, the CDR3 is TGCAGGGCGGGGACACAGTACGAGCAGTACTTC. Protein product: CRAGTQYEQYF.

The rearrangement links TRBV7-2 to TRBJ1-5; D is perhaps TRBD1 (6 bases). CDR1 and CDR2 (germline): SGHTA, FQGNSA. The CDR3 extends over 15 amino acids. Trimming cost V 5 bases and J 4 bases, with 15 bases left between them. In nucleotides, the CDR3 is TGTGCCAGCAGCGTCAGGGGCGGGGGGAATCAGCCCCAGCATTTT. It yields the protein CASSVRGGGNQPQHF.

V usage is TRBV6-5 and J usage is TRBJ2-7, with D uncertain. This CDR3 region has 12 residues. V lost 8 bases and J 5 bases, leaving 13 bases between the germline ends. CDR1 is MNHEY and CDR2 is SVGAGI in the germline V gene. The CDR3 here is CASGLLWNEQYF. The CDR3 DNA reads as TGTGCCAGCGGGTTATTATGGAACGAGCAGTACTTC.